A single sample gave rise to the 30 T cell receptor beta chains below, sequenced in a study of early T cells in non-severe SARS-CoV-2 infection. MiXCR, applied by TCRdb to the 5' RACE reads, yields one record per CDR3 protein. Of some 67,000 distinct CDR3 sequences detected, roughly an eighth appear once; the ten largest clones hold 5.2%. The specimen sequenced was whole blood. The receptors shown here come from an adult who was a healthcare worker with PCR-confirmed SARS-CoV-2 infection or an uninfected control (not recorded which).

V gene TRBV30 combines with J gene TRBJ1-5, with D possibly being TRBD1 (5 bases). Looked up from germline, CDR1 is GTSNPN and CDR2 is SVGIG (reference sequence). The V end lost 0 bases, the J end lost 6 bases, and 15 bases lay between the germline ends. There are 15 residues in the CDR3. In nucleotides, the CDR3 is TGTGCCTGGAGTGTAGGGGCCCGAGCGACTCAGCCCCAGCATTTT. This gives the protein CAWSVGARATQPQHF. The full variable domain, rest sourced from reference TRBV30 and TRBJ1-5, is SQTIHQWPATLVQPVGSPLSLECTVEGTSNPNLYWYRQAAGRGLQLLFYSVGIGQISSEVPQNLSASRPQDRQFILSSKKLLLSDSGFYLCAWSVGARATQPQHFGDGTRLSIL.

This clonotype was found a few times. The chain is built from TRBV29-1 and TRBJ2-3; D might be TRBD2 (6 bases). This CDR3 has 12 residues. V lost 7 bases to trimming and J lost 4 bases, with 12 bases between them. The germline V gene encodes CDR1 SQVTM and CDR2 ANQGSEA. CDR3 bases: TGCAGCGGCGGGGCGGCAGCAGATACGCAGTATTTT. It specifies CSGGAAADTQYF.

This clonotype was counted ten times or more. The rearrangement links TRBV3-1 to TRBJ2-7, with 7 nucleotides matching TRBD2. J gave up 5 bases and V 2 bases, and 6 bases lay outside the gene matches. Germline-derived CDR1 and CDR2 are LGHDT and YNNKEL (reference sequence). CDR3 length: 14 residues. The CDR3 reads CASSQLAGVNEQYF. CDR3 bases: TGTGCCAGCAGCCAACTGGCGGGGGTTAACGAGCAGTACTTC.

This clonotype was picked up many times. The chain links TRBV7-9 to TRBJ2-3; possible D gene TRBD2, 6 bases. V gave up 2 bases and J gave up 3 bases, with 12 bases separating them. CDR3 length: 15 residues. Germline lookup yields CDR1 SEHNR and CDR2 FQNEAQ (reference sequence). DNA of the CDR3: TGTGCCAGCAGCTTAATTACAGGAGGGACAGATACGCAGTATTTT. It codes for CASSLITGGTDTQYF.

The sample holds a few counts of this clonotype. This chain joins TRBV29-1 and TRBJ2-7; TRBD1 agrees at 7 bases. CDR3 length equals 13 residues. The V segment lost 2 bases and the J segment 4 bases; nucleotides outside the gene matches: 5. Germline assignment: CDR1 SQVTM and CDR2 ANQGSEA. The CDR3 DNA follows: TGCAGCGTTGAACAACAGGGGAAATACGAGCAGTACTTC. Amino acid sequence: CSVEQQGKYEQYF.

This clonotype was observed a few times. The rearrangement links TRBV7-6 to TRBJ2-6; 7 nucleotides align to TRBD1. CDR1 is SGHVS, CDR2 FNYEAQ, per germline. V dropped 1 base and J dropped 0; count of bases not matched to a gene: 9. This CDR3 has 19 amino acids. The CDR3 nucleotides read TGTGCCAGCAGCTTAGTGGTCAGGGGGTCTTCCTCTGGGGCCAACGTCCTGACTTTC. It is translated as CASSLVVRGSSSGANVLTF.

There are a few counts of this clonotype. This chain joins TRBV29-1 and TRBJ2-2; D is unresolved. V lost 7 bases and J lost 3, with 15 bases in between. The CDR3 loop spans 14 amino acids. Germline CDR1 SQVTM, CDR2 ANQGSEA. CDR3 DNA sequence: TGCAGCGGTACACAGAGATCTGACACCGGGGAGCTGTTTTTT. This sequence encodes CSGTQRSDTGELFF.

In its sample, this clonotype was seen many times. V usage is TRBV11-2 and J usage is TRBJ2-7, with 15 bases that match TRBD2. Unmatched junction bases numbered 9, after V lost 4 bases and J lost 2 bases. CDR1 is SGHAT, CDR2 FQNNGV, per germline. The CDR3 loop spans 18 amino acids. CDR3 sequence reads: CASSSWTSGGALPYEQYF. Written as DNA, the CDR3 is TGTGCCAGCAGCTCCTGGACTAGCGGGGGGGCCTTGCCCTACGAGCAGTACTTC.

The chain has TRBV20-1 and TRBJ2-1, with TRBD2 as a possible D gene (5 bases). V shed 2 bases and J shed 3 bases, with 8 bases lying between them. Germline CDR1 DFQATT, CDR2 SNEGSKA (reference sequence). The CDR3 has 13 amino acids. The CDR3 DNA sequence: TGCAGTGCTAGACCCCGGGACTACAATGAGCAGTTCTTC. Amino acid sequence: CSARPRDYNEQFF.

This clonotype was seen ten or more times. The chain combines TRBV7-3 with TRBJ2-3, with TRBD1 identical over 8 bases. CDR1 is SGHTA and CDR2 is FQGTGA in the germline V gene. The trim removed 5 bases at V and 5 bases at J, leaving 9 bases unmatched. CDR3 length equals 15 residues. CDR3 in DNA: TGTGCCAGCAGCCGAGGGGACAGGAGGTTAGATACGCAGTATTTT. It is translated as CASSRGDRRLDTQYF.

This chain uses TRBV27 with TRBJ1-2; D ambiguous. Deletions cut 3 bases from V and 5 bases from J, with 13 bases between. CDR1 and CDR2 (germline): MNHEY, SMNVEV (reference sequence). The CDR3 totals 14 residues. CDR3 nucleotides: TGTGCCAGCAGTTTGGGCAGGTGGAGGTATGGCTACACCTTC. Translated: CASSLGRWRYGYTF.

Ten or more counts support this clonotype. The chain recombines TRBV6-2 or TRBV6-3 with TRBJ2-1, with 12 bases identical to TRBD2. This CDR3 region has 13 residues. Germline V CDR1 and CDR2: MNHEY, SVGEGT. Losses at the gene ends were 10 bases for V and 7 bases for J; bases not matched to a gene: 5. The CDR3 sequence: CATRLAGVNEQFF. In nucleotides, the CDR3 is TGTGCCACCCGACTAGCGGGAGTGAATGAGCAGTTCTTC.

The chain joins TRBV5-1 to TRBJ2-5, with TRBD1 as a possible D gene (6 bases). V was cut by 3 bases and J by 5 bases, with 11 bases left in between. CDR3 length equals 13 residues. Germline CDR1 is SGHRS and CDR2 is YFSETQ. CDR3: CASSSAQGETQYF. Written as DNA, the CDR3 is TGCGCCAGCAGCTCGGCACAGGGCGAGACCCAGTACTTC.

V and J are TRBV7-8 and TRBJ2-3; 14 bases fit TRBD2. With V trimmed by 4 bases and J by 5 bases, 5 bases remained unmatched. CDR1 is SGHVS and CDR2 is FQNEAQ in the germline V gene. The length of the CDR3 is 16 residues. CDR3 DNA sequence: TGTGCCAGCAGCTCCCGACTAGCGGGGGGGGTAGATACGCAGTATTTT. It is translated as CASSSRLAGGVDTQYF.

The chain combines TRBV28 with TRBJ1-5; D unresolved. The V gene lost 3 bases and the J gene lost 3 bases, with 9 bases spanning the gap. The germline gives CDR1 MDHEN, CDR2 SYDVKM. The CDR3 runs to 14 residues. CDR3 coding DNA: TGTGCCAGCAGTTTGGTGACGGCCAATCAGCCCCAGCATTTT. Its translation: CASSLVTANQPQHF.

This clonotype came up many times. V and J are TRBV6-6 and TRBJ2-1, with 11 bases aligning to TRBD2. Germline values: CDR1 MNHNY, CDR2 SVGAGI (reference sequence). With V trimmed by 6 bases and J by 9 bases, 7 bases remained unmatched. The CDR3 consists of 14 residues. The CDR3 coding sequence is TGTGCCAGCAGGCCCGGGACTAGCGGTGGTGAGCAGTTCTTC. This codes for CASRPGTSGGEQFF.

This clonotype showed up many times. The chain has TRBV19 and TRBJ2-1, with 9 bases lining up with TRBD2. With V trimmed by 9 bases and J by 6 bases, 9 bases remained unmatched. Germline V gene data show CDR1 as LNHDA and CDR2 as SQIVND (reference sequence). This CDR3 has 14 amino acids. This CDR3 is CASRPSGTVNEQFF. Written as DNA, the CDR3 is TGTGCCAGCCGCCCTAGCGGGACAGTCAATGAGCAGTTCTTC.

The rearrangement uses TRBV19 and TRBJ2-5, with 7 bases matching TRBD2. Germline V CDR1 and CDR2: LNHDA, SQIVND (reference sequence). The trim removed 2 bases at V and 10 bases at J, leaving 7 bases unmatched. The CDR3 loop spans 13 amino acids. CDR3 protein: CASSILSSGYQYF. As DNA, the CDR3 is TGTGCCAGTAGTATATTGTCTAGCGGATACCAGTACTTC.

To note about this clonotype: Its ends do not fully match the called genes, so a read error is possible. The chain employs TRBV9 and TRBJ1-3, with D possibly being TRBD1 (5 bases). Germline V gives CDR1 SGDLS, CDR2 YYNGEE. The CDR3 totals 15 residues. The CDR3 DNA sequence: TGTGCCAGCAGCCCAGGGAGTTACTCTGGAGACACCATATATTTT. Its protein product is CASSPGSYSGDTIYF.

This clonotype was detected many times. J is TRBJ1-2 and V is TRBV5-6; 7 bases fit TRBD1. CDR3 length: 17 residues. V gave up 1 base and J gave up 4 bases; unmatched junction bases: 13. Germline CDR1 reads SGHDT; CDR2 reads YYEEEE. The DNA of the CDR3 is TGTGCCAGCAGCTTGTATTCACTGCGGGACAGCCGCTATGGCTACACCTTC. This codes for CASSLYSLRDSRYGYTF.

This clonotype was seen only a few times. J is TRBJ2-5 and V is TRBV12-3 or TRBV12-4; perhaps TRBD1 as D (6 bases). Trimming took 0 bases from V and 1 from J, leaving 9 bases between them. The CDR3 runs 15 residues. CDR3 region: CASSLAQGTQETQYF. CDR3 DNA sequence: TGTGCCAGCAGTTTAGCGCAGGGGACCCAAGAGACCCAGTACTTC.

The J gene is TRBJ2-2, the V gene TRBV7-2, with D possibly matching TRBD2 (5 bases). The CDR3 totals 16 residues. The V gene lost 5 bases and the J gene lost 5 bases, with 18 bases spanning the gap. CDR1 and CDR2 (germline): SGHTA, FQGNSA. CDR3 region: CASSRRIRTGTGELFF. CDR3 DNA: TGTGCCAGCAGCCGACGGATCAGGACGGGGACCGGGGAGCTGTTTTTT.

This clonotype was detected many times. The genes are TRBV10-2 and TRBJ2-1; no firm D call. The V gene lost 3 bases and the J gene lost 3 bases, with 12 bases spanning the gap. CDR1 and CDR2 from the germline V gene are WSHSY and SAAADI. CDR3 length equals 15 residues. The CDR3 protein is CASSERARGYNEQFF. For the CDR3, the DNA is TGCGCCAGCAGTGAACGGGCGAGAGGCTACAATGAGCAGTTCTTC.

This clonotype appeared many times. The chain uses TRBV11-2 and TRBJ1-4; a weak D match, TRBD1 (5 bases). CDR3 length: 16 amino acids. V lost 5 bases and J 0 bases, leaving 13 bases between the germline ends. CDR1 is SGHAT and CDR2 is FQNNGV in the germline V gene. CDR3 coding DNA: TGTGCCAGCAGCCCTGGGGGAAGGTCAACTAATGAAAAACTGTTTTTT. Protein product: CASSPGGRSTNEKLFF.

This clonotype was found a few times. This chain connects TRBV3-1 to TRBJ2-7; D is uncertain. Germline-derived CDR1 and CDR2 are LGHDT and YNNKEL (reference sequence). The CDR3 is 15 residues long. Trimming stripped 1 base from V and 0 bases from J, with 10 bases between. The CDR3: CASSQGEISSYEQYF. The CDR3 DNA sequence: TGTGCCAGCAGCCAAGGTGAGATTTCCTCCTACGAGCAGTACTTC.

This clonotype was found once. The chain recombines TRBV29-1 with TRBJ2-4, with D hard to call. Trimming stripped 8 bases from V and 13 bases from J, with 18 bases between. Germline-derived CDR1 and CDR2 are SQVTM and ANQGSEA. The CDR3 contains 11 residues. CDR3 coding DNA: TGCAGCAGAACCCCCAACACTTGGCAGTACTTC. Amino acids: CSRTPNTWQYF.

This clonotype showed up many times. The chain couples TRBV6-2 or TRBV6-3 to TRBJ2-5, with D perhaps given as TRBD1 or TRBD2 (5 bases each). V lost 10 bases and J lost 5, with 20 bases in between. From germline, CDR1 is MNHEY and CDR2 SVGEGT. The CDR3 is 14 amino acids. In DNA, the CDR3 is TGTGCCACCCCCCTTACGGGGCGCTATGAGACCCAGTACTTC. Amino acids: CATPLTGRYETQYF.

The chain recombines TRBV2 with TRBJ2-5, with D unclear. Trimming removed 4 bases at V and 3 bases at J, with 9 bases between. This CDR3 is 13 amino acids long. Germline CDR1 SNHLY, CDR2 FYNNEI. CDR3 region: CASSGPEKETQYF. The CDR3 DNA reads as TGTGCCAGCAGTGGGCCAGAAAAAGAGACCCAGTACTTC.

This sequence joins TRBV11-2 and TRBJ2-4; 8 bases match TRBD2. Germline trimming cut 5 bases from V and 6 bases from J; bases unmatched to any gene: 6. This CDR3 is 14 amino acids long. Germline CDR1 and CDR2: SGHAT and FQNNGV. CDR3 sequence reads: CASSISRGGNIQYF. The CDR3 DNA sequence: TGTGCCAGCAGCATTAGCCGGGGGGGAAACATTCAGTACTTC.

The table lists this clonotype with many counts. J is TRBJ2-3 and V is TRBV10-1; D is uncertain. Germline CDR1 reads WNHNN; CDR2 reads SYGVQD (reference sequence). Trimming cost V 2 bases and J 7 bases, with 13 bases left between them. The CDR3 has 14 amino acids. CDR3 coding DNA: TGCGCCAGCAGTGAGAGGGTCCTTTCGAATACGCAGTATTTT. Translating it yields CASSERVLSNTQYF.